This T cell receptor (beta chain) was captured in a study of blood T cell repertoires in COVID-19. Study in general: Material from acute and convalescent COVID-19 was sourced from the United States, Italy and Spain.

The authors' processing: Reference gene primer amplification gave nucleated cell count estimates. Assay used: immunoSEQ multiplex PCR; TCRdb lists only in-frame clones, some missing. That table furnishes V, J and clone size, whereas the DNA furnished D and trimming. The repertoire consists of approximately 300,000 clones, with more than 80% occurring once and the leading ten covering approximately 6.5%. The sequence was obtained from a man younger than 35 who had recovered from COVID-19. The sequenced sample was peripheral blood.

CDR3 amino acids: CASSDPGGGTEAFF. Here the CDR3 DNA reads TGTGCCAGCAGTGACCCAGGGGGTGGCACTGAAGCTTTCTTT. The gene calls are TRBV2 and TRBJ1-1; 7 bases are a match to TRBD1. Germline V lookup: CDR1 SNHLY, CDR2 FYNNEI. V lost 3 bases and J lost 4; bases outside the gene matches: 5. This CDR3 region has 14 residues.